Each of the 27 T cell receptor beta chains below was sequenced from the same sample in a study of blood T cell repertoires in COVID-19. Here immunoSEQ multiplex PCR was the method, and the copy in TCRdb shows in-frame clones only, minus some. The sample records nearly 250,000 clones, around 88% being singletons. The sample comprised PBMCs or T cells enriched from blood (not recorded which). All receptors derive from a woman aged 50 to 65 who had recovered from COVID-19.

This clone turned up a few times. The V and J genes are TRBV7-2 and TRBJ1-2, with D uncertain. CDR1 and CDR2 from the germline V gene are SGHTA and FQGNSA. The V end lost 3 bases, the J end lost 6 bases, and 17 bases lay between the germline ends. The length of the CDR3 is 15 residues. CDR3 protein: CASSFNWYSPDGYTF. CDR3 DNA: TGTGCCAGCAGCTTCAACTGGTATTCCCCCGATGGCTACACCTTC.

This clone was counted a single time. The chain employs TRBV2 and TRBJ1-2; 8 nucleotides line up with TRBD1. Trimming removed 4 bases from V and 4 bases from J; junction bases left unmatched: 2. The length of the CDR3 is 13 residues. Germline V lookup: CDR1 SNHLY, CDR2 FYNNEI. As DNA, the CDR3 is TGTGCCAGCAGTGGACAGGGGTCCTATGGCTACACCTTC. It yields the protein CASSGQGSYGYTF.

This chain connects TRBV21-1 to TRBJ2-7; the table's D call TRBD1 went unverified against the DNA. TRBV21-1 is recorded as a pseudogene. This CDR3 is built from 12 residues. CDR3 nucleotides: TGTGCCAGCAGCAAAGGAACAGGCGAGCAGTACTTC. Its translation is CASSKGTGEQYF.

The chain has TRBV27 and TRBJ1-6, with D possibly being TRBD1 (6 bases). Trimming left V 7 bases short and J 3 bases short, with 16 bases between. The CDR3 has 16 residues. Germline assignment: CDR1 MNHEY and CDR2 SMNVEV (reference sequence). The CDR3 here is CASTPQGRGYNSPLHF. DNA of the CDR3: TGTGCCAGCACCCCACAGGGTCGCGGCTATAATTCACCCCTCCACTTT.

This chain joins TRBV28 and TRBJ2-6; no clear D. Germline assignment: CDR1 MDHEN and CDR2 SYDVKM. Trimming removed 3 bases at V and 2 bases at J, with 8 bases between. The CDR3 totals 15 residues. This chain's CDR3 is CASSFTRTGANVLTF. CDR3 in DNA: TGTGCCAGCAGTTTTACGAGGACTGGGGCCAACGTCCTGACTTTC.

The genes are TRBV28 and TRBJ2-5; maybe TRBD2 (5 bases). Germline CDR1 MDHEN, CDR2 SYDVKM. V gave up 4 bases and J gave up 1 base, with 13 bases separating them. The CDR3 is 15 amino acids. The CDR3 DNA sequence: TGTGCCAGCAGTTCCCCCCTGAGGGCCCAAGAGACCCAGTACTTC. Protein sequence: CASSSPLRAQETQYF.

The CDR3 DNA is TGTGCCAGCAGGCAAACTAGCGGGGACTACAATGAGCAGTTCTTC. It encodes CASRQTSGDYNEQFF. V gene TRBV27 combines with J gene TRBJ2-1; 10 bases are shared with TRBD2. The CDR3 loop spans 15 amino acids. V dropped 6 bases and J dropped 3; count of bases not matched to a gene: 5. The germline CDR1 and CDR2 sequences are MNHEY and SMNVEV (reference sequence).

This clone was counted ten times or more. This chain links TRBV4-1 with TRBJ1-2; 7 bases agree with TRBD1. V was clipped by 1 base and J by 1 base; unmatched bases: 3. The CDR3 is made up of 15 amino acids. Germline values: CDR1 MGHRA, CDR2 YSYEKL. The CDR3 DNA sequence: TGCGCCAGCAGCCAAGGTAGACAGGGTAACTATGGCTACACCTTC. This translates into CASSQGRQGNYGYTF.

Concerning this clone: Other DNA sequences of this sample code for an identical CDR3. CDR3 coding DNA: TGTGCCAGCAGCTTAGCGCGGAACACTGAAGCTTTCTTT. This gives the protein CASSLARNTEAFF. The chain combines TRBV7-9 with TRBJ1-1; D ambiguous. The CDR3 consists of 13 residues. The germline CDR1 and CDR2 sequences are SEHNR and FQNEAQ (reference sequence). V lost 0 bases, J lost 1 base, and 3 bases lay in between.

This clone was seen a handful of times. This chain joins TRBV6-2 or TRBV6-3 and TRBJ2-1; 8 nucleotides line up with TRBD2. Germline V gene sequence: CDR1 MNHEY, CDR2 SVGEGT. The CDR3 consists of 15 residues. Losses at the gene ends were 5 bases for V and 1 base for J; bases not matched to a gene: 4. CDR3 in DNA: TGTGCCAGCAGTCCAGCGGGAGTGTCCTACAATGAGCAGTTCTTC. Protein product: CASSPAGVSYNEQFF.

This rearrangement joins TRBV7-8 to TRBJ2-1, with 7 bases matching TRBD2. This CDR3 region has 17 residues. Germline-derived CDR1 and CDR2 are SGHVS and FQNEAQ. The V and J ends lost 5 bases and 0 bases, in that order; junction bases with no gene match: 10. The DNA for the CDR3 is TGTGCCAGCAGCCCCACCGGGGGGTCGAGCTCCTACAATGAGCAGTTCTTC. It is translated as CASSPTGGSSSYNEQFF.

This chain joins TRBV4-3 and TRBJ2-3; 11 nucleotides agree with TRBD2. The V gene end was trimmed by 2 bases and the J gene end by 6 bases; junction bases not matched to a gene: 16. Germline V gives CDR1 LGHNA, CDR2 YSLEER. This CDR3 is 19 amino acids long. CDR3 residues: CASSQLLDIAGGAKDTQYF. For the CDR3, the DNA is TGCGCCAGCAGCCAATTGCTAGACATAGCGGGAGGGGCTAAGGATACGCAGTATTTT.

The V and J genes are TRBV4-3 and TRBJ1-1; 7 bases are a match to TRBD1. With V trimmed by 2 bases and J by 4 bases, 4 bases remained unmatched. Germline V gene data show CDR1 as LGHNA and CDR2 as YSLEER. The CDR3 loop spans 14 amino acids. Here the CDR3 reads CASSQNQGVTEAFF. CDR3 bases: TGCGCCAGCAGCCAAAACCAGGGGGTCACTGAAGCTTTCTTT.

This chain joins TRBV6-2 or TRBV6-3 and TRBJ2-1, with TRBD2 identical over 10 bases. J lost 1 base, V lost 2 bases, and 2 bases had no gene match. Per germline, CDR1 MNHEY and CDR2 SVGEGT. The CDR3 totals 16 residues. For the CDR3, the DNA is TGTGCCAGCAGTTACGTAGCGGGGGGTTCCTACAATGAGCAGTTCTTC. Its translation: CASSYVAGGSYNEQFF.

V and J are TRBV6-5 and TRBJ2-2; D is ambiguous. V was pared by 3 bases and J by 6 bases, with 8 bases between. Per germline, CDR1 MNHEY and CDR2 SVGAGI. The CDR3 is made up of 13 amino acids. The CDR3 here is CASSYGHSGELFF. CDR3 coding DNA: TGTGCCAGCAGTTATGGTCACTCCGGGGAGCTGTTTTTT.

CDR3 amino acids: CASSLQGADTQYF. CDR3 sequence (DNA): TGTGCCAGCAGCTTACAGGGTGCAGATACGCAGTATTTT. The rearrangement links TRBV13 to TRBJ2-3; perhaps TRBD1 as D (5 bases). The CDR3 sequence is 13 residues long. The ends were cut back, 2 bases at V and 4 bases at J, with 7 bases in the middle. From germline, CDR1 is PRHDT and CDR2 FYEKMQ (reference sequence).

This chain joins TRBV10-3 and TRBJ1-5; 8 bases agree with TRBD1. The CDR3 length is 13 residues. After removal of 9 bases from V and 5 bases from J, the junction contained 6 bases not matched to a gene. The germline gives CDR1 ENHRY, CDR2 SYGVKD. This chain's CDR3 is CAISGTGDQPQHF. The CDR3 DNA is TGTGCCATTTCCGGGACAGGAGATCAGCCCCAGCATTTT.

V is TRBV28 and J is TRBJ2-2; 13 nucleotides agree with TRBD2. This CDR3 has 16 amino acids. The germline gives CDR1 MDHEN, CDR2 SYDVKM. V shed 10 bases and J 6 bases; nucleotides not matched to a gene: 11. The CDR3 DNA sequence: TGTGCCACTCGGACTAGCGGGAGATCGGGTTCCGGGGAGCTGTTTTTT. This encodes CATRTSGRSGSGELFF. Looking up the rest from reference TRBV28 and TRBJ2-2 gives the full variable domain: DVKVTQSSRYLVKRTGEKVFLECVQDMDHENMFWYRQDPGLGLRLIYFSYDVKMKEKGDIPEGYSVSREKKERFSLILESASTNQTSMYLCATRTSGRSGSGELFFGEGSRLTVL.

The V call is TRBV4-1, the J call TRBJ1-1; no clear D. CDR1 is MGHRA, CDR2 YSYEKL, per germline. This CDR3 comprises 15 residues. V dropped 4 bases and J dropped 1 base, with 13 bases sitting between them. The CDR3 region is CASSPRSSANTEAFF. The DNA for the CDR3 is TGCGCCAGCAGCCCGAGGAGTTCGGCGAACACTGAAGCTTTCTTT.

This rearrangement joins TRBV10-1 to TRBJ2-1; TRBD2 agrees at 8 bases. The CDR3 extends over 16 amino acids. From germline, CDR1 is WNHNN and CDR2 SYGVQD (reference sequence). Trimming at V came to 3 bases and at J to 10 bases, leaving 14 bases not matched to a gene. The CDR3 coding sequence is TGCGCCAGCAGTGATCTAGCGGGCGCAACTTTAGTGGAGCAGTTCTTC. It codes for CASSDLAGATLVEQFF.

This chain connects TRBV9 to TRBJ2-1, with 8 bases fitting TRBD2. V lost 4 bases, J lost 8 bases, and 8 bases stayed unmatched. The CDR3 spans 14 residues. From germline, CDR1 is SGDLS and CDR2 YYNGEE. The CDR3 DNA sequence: TGTGCCAGCAGCCCCAGGACTAGCATTTATGAGCAGTTCTTC. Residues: CASSPRTSIYEQFF.

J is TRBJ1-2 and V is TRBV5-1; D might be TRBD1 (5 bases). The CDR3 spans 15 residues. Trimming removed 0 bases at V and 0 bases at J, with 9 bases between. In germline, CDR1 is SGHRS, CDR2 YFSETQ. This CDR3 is CASSLARATNYGYTF. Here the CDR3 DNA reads TGCGCCAGCAGCTTGGCCAGGGCCACTAACTATGGCTACACCTTC.

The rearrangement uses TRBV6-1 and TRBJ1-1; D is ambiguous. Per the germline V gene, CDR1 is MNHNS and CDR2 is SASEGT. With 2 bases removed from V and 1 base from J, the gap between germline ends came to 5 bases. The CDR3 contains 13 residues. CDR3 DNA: TGTGCCAGCAGTGAACCTCCGAACACTGAAGCTTTCTTT. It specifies CASSEPPNTEAFF.

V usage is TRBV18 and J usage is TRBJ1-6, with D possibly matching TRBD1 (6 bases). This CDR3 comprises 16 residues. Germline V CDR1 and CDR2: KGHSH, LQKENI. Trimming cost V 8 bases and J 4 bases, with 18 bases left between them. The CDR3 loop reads CASAEGGGSYNSPLHF. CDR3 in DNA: TGTGCCAGCGCCGAGGGAGGGGGTTCGTATAATTCACCCCTCCACTTT.

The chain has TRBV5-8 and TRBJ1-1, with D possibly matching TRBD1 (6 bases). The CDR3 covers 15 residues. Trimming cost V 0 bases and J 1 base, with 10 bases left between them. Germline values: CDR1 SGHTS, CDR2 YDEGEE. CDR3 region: CASSLVGTTNTEAFF. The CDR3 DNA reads TGTGCCAGCAGCTTGGTAGGGACAACGAACACTGAAGCTTTCTTT.

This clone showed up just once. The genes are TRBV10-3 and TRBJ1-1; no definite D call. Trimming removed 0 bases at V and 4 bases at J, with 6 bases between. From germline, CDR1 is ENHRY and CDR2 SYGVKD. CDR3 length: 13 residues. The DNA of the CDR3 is TGTGCCATCAGTGAGTCGGCAATCACTGAAGCTTTCTTT. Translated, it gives CAISESAITEAFF.

For the CDR3, the DNA is TGTGCCACCAGCCGGGACACCTATAGCAATCAGCCCCAGCATTTT. Translation gives CATSRDTYSNQPQHF. This rearrangement joins TRBV15 to TRBJ1-5, with D possibly being TRBD1 (6 bases). This CDR3 spans 15 amino acids. The germline V and J ends were trimmed by 5 bases and 0 bases, with 11 bases remaining between them. Germline lookup yields CDR1 LNHNV and CDR2 YYDKDF (reference sequence).